This T cell receptor (beta chain) was captured by sequencing in a study of blood T cell repertoires in COVID-19. Across the whole study: From the United States, Italy and Spain came samples of acute and convalescent COVID-19. The cDNA or gDNA used as material had been derived from T cells, B-cell-depleted T cells, or PBMCs.

Study processing details: Amplified reference gene primers provided the basis for estimating nucleated cell counts. The assay was immunoSEQ multiplex PCR, and TCRdb's table has in-frame clones only and misses some. V and J calls and clone size are given by that table; D and trimming were obtained from the DNA. The data contain 200,000 to 250,000 clones, roughly 85% of them singletons. V was pared by 5 bases and J by 3 bases, with 10 bases between. Per the germline V gene, CDR1 is KGHDR and CDR2 is SFDVKD. The CDR3 loop spans 14 amino acids. Sequencing was performed on peripheral blood. The rearrangement links TRBV24-1 to TRBJ2-1; the D gene is possibly TRBD2 (6 bases). This TCR was recovered from a man in his thirties or forties who had recovered from COVID-19. The CDR3 loop is CATSGGVLYNEQFF. The CDR3, as DNA: TGTGCCACCAGTGGGGGGGTGCTCTACAATGAGCAGTTCTTC.